This entry lists 15 T cell receptor beta chains sequenced from one sample in a study of T cell responses to AZD1222 COVID-19 vaccine. Assay used: immunoSEQ multiplex PCR; TCRdb lists only in-frame clones, some missing. The repertoire holds over 100,000 clones, roughly nine tenths seen once, with over 6.5% in the top ten. Specimen: peripheral blood, collected on day 0 of AZD1222 vaccination. Receptor source: an adult in good health.

The rearrangement joins TRBV19 to TRBJ1-2, with 11 bases fitting TRBD1. This CDR3 is built from 15 residues. Germline CDR1 LNHDA, CDR2 SQIVND (reference sequence). J lost 3 bases, V lost 4 bases, and 4 bases had no gene match. The CDR3 region has the DNA TGTGCCAGTAGTACGGCGGGACAGGGGGACTATGGCTACACCTTC. This gives the protein CASSTAGQGDYGYTF.

The chain combines TRBV6-1 with TRBJ1-5; D is ambiguous. This CDR3 is built from 16 residues. Germline V gives CDR1 MNHNS, CDR2 SASEGT. V was trimmed by 2 bases and J by 0 bases, leaving 11 bases between them. The CDR3 reads CASSELGTHSNQPQHF. The CDR3 DNA is TGTGCCAGCAGTGAACTCGGCACTCATAGCAATCAGCCCCAGCATTTT.

The chain has TRBV5-4 and TRBJ2-1; possible D gene TRBD1, 5 bases. Trimming took off 0 bases at V and 4 bases at J, with 14 bases between the two ends. The CDR3 sequence is 16 residues long. CDR1 SGHNT and CDR2 YYREEE come from the germline V gene (reference sequence). The CDR3 region is CASSLEGLAPYNEQFF. As DNA, the CDR3 is TGTGCCAGCAGCTTGGAGGGGTTAGCCCCATACAATGAGCAGTTCTTC. The whole variable domain, remainder taken from reference TRBV5-4 and TRBJ2-1, is ETGVTQSPTHLIKTRGQQVTLRCSSQSGHNTVSWYQQALGQGPQFIFQYYREEENGRGNFPPRFSGLQFPNYSSELNVNALELDDSALYLCASSLEGLAPYNEQFFGPGTRLTVL.

The rearrangement uses TRBV9 and TRBJ1-1; 10 nucleotides align to TRBD1. Germline trimming cut 4 bases from V and 10 bases from J; bases unmatched to any gene: 16. Germline values: CDR1 SGDLS, CDR2 YYNGEE. This CDR3 is built from 16 residues. The CDR3 region is CASSRDPGTGVGAAFF. The DNA for the CDR3 is TGTGCCAGCAGCCGGGATCCCGGGACAGGGGTTGGCGCAGCTTTCTTT.

V and J are TRBV6-2 or TRBV6-3 and TRBJ1-1; 11 bases match TRBD1. CDR1 and CDR2 from the germline V gene are MNHEY and SVGEGT. After removal of 5 bases from V and 5 bases from J, the junction contained 7 bases not matched to a gene. The CDR3 has 15 residues. The CDR3 loop reads CASSSGQGAWTEAFF. The CDR3 DNA reads as TGTGCCAGCAGTAGCGGACAGGGGGCATGGACTGAAGCTTTCTTT.

The rearrangement joins TRBV19 to TRBJ2-3, with 12 bases that match TRBD2. The germline CDR1 and CDR2 sequences are LNHDA and SQIVND (reference sequence). Trimming took 7 bases from V and 6 from J; bases not matched to a gene: 2. There are 13 residues in the CDR3. The CDR3 bases are TGTGCCAGTAAGACTAGCGGGAGTGATACGCAGTATTTT. Translation gives CASKTSGSDTQYF.

The rearrangement joins TRBV2 to TRBJ1-1, with 8 nucleotides matching TRBD1. CDR1 and CDR2 from the germline V gene are SNHLY and FYNNEI. V gave up 4 bases and J gave up 4 bases; unmatched junction bases: 5. The length of the CDR3 is 14 residues. The CDR3, as DNA: TGTGCCAGCAGTGCCCGACAGGGGTTCACTGAAGCTTTCTTT. Protein product: CASSARQGFTEAFF.

The chain employs TRBV7-9 and TRBJ2-1; the match to TRBD1 covers 8 bases. The CDR3 has 16 amino acids. Per germline, CDR1 SEHNR and CDR2 FQNEAQ (reference sequence). The J segment lost 7 bases and the V segment lost 4 bases, leaving 12 bases of the junction unmatched. Here the CDR3 DNA reads TGTGCCAGCAGCTCTGGACCGGGACAGGAGAGGAATGAGCAGTTCTTC. This translates into CASSSGPGQERNEQFF.

This chain connects TRBV18 to TRBJ1-6, with 10 bases matching TRBD1. Germline lookup yields CDR1 KGHSH and CDR2 LQKENI. The CDR3 covers 15 residues. Trimming removed 4 bases from V and 7 bases from J; junction bases left unmatched: 4. This CDR3 reads CASSLDRGRNSPLHF. CDR3 nucleotide sequence: TGTGCCAGCTCACTGGACAGGGGGAGGAATTCACCCCTCCACTTT. The full variable domain, in which reference TRBV18 and TRBJ1-6 provide the parts outside the CDR3, is NAGVMQNPRHLVRRRGQEARLRCSPMKGHSHVYWYRQLPEEGLKFMVYLQKENIIDESGMPKERFSAEFPKEGPSILRIQQVVRGDSAAYFCASSLDRGRNSPLHFGNGTRLTVT.

The V gene is TRBV30, the J gene TRBJ1-2, with 7 bases lining up with TRBD1. V shed 3 bases and J 5 bases; nucleotides not matched to a gene: 15. The CDR3 has 16 residues. Germline-derived CDR1 and CDR2 are GTSNPN and SVGIG (reference sequence). The CDR3 loop is CAWRTGGQTLGYGYTF. The DNA of the CDR3 is TGTGCCTGGAGGACCGGGGGACAGACATTGGGATATGGCTACACCTTC.

The gene calls are TRBV10-3 and TRBJ1-1; D unclear. The CDR3 is 13 amino acids. Deletions cut 7 bases from V and 6 bases from J, with 15 bases between. Germline CDR1 ENHRY, CDR2 SYGVKD. CDR3 coding DNA: TGTGCCATCAATCCTTCGACTGGGTCTGAAGCTTTCTTT. It specifies CAINPSTGSEAFF.

The chain uses TRBV6-6 and TRBJ1-6; weak D call: TRBD1 (6 bases). The CDR3 consists of 14 residues. Trimming pared 7 bases from V and 8 bases from J, leaving 15 bases between. Germline V CDR1 and CDR2: MNHNY, SVGAGI (reference sequence). The DNA for the CDR3 is TGTGCCAGCAATCAACAGGGAACTTATTCACCCCTCCACTTT. Translated, it gives CASNQQGTYSPLHF.

This chain connects TRBV6-5 to TRBJ1-1; D remains unclear. The V end lost 7 bases, the J end lost 1 base, and 10 bases lay between the germline ends. Germline CDR1 reads MNHEY; CDR2 reads SVGAGI. CDR3 length equals 13 residues. CDR3 residues: CASTVSGNTEAFF. Here the CDR3 DNA reads TGTGCCAGCACTGTTTCAGGGAACACTGAAGCTTTCTTT.

V gene TRBV14 combines with J gene TRBJ1-3; D gene ambiguous. V lost 5 bases and J 0 bases, leaving 8 bases between the germline ends. Germline-derived CDR1 and CDR2 are SGHDN and FVKESK. The CDR3 length is 14 residues. The CDR3, as DNA: TGTGCCAGCAGCTCGTCTTACTCTGGAAACACCATATATTTT. Translated, it gives CASSSSYSGNTIYF.

The chain employs TRBV3-1 (or the pseudogene TRBV3-2) and TRBJ1-1; D remains unclear. V was cut by 3 bases and J by 1 base, with 9 bases left in between. CDR3 length equals 14 residues. Germline loops: CDR1 LGHDT, CDR2 YNNKEL (reference sequence). The CDR3 DNA sequence: TGTGCCAGCAGCCAGCGGGGTGGGAACACTGAAGCTTTCTTT. Translating gives CASSQRGGNTEAFF.